The next 15 T cell receptor beta chains were all read from a single sample in a study of control samples from healthy donors and cancer patients. Method: immunoSEQ multiplex PCR; TCRdb's copy keeps in-frame clones and lacks some. The sample carries 150,000 to 200,000 clones, 80% to 95% recorded once. The sample comprised blood. Receptor source: a woman aged 25 to 39 in good health.

This sequence joins TRBV28 and TRBJ1-1; 9 bases match TRBD1. Germline assignment: CDR1 MDHEN and CDR2 SYDVKM. After removal of 0 bases from V and 4 bases from J, the junction contained 0 bases not matched to a gene. The CDR3 extends over 14 amino acids. The CDR3 nucleotides are TGTGCCAGCAGTTTATGGACAGGGGGCACTGAAGCTTTCTTT. Translation gives CASSLWTGGTEAFF.

In DNA form, the CDR3 reads TGTGCCAGCAGTTACTACACGGGCTACGAGCAGTACTTC. Amino acids: CASSYYTGYEQYF. V usage is TRBV6-5 and J usage is TRBJ2-7; D call uncertain. The CDR3 totals 13 residues. Trimming left V 1 base short and J 3 bases short, with 7 bases between. In germline, CDR1 is MNHEY, CDR2 SVGAGI.

The gene calls are TRBV12-5 and TRBJ2-1; TRBD2 matches at 14 bases. After removal of 5 bases from V and 8 bases from J, the junction contained 8 bases not matched to a gene. Germline-derived CDR1 and CDR2 are LGHNT and FRNRAP. This CDR3 spans 16 amino acids. The CDR3 reads CASGPPTSGRVDEQFF. DNA of the CDR3: TGTGCTAGTGGTCCCCCGACTAGCGGGAGGGTAGATGAGCAGTTCTTC.

The genes are TRBV3-1 (or the pseudogene TRBV3-2) and TRBJ2-2; possibly TRBD2 for D (7 bases). Per germline, CDR1 LGHDT and CDR2 YNNKEL (reference sequence). The CDR3 consists of 14 residues. The V gene lost 7 bases and the J gene lost 3 bases, with 12 bases spanning the gap. This CDR3 reads CASTLGGDTGELFF. The CDR3 DNA reads as TGTGCCAGCACCCTAGGGGGGGACACCGGGGAGCTGTTTTTT.

V and J are TRBV12-3 or TRBV12-4 and TRBJ1-1, with 9 bases aligning to TRBD1. The CDR3 has 13 amino acids. The V and J ends lost 6 bases and 6 bases, in that order; junction bases with no gene match: 5. In DNA form, the CDR3 reads TGTGCCAGCAGGCTTACAGGGGGCTCTGAAGCTTTCTTT. This encodes CASRLTGGSEAFF.

CDR3 region: CASSTGVRDYRYEQYF. For the CDR3, the DNA is TGTGCCAGCAGCACCGGGGTACGGGACTATCGGTACGAGCAGTACTTC. The gene calls are TRBV11-2 and TRBJ2-7; TRBD2 matches at 7 bases. There are 16 residues in the CDR3. After removal of 5 bases from V and 4 bases from J, the junction contained 14 bases not matched to a gene. Germline V CDR1 and CDR2: SGHAT, FQNNGV. Together with reference TRBV11-2 and TRBJ2-7, the CDR3 gives the full variable domain: EAGVAQSPRYKIIEKRQSVAFWCNPISGHATLYWYQQILGQGPKLLIQFQNNGVVDDSQLPKDRFSAERLKGVDSTLKIQPAKLEDSAVYLCASSTGVRDYRYEQYFGPGTRLTVT.

This sequence joins TRBV19 and TRBJ1-5; D remains ambiguous. Germline V gives CDR1 LNHDA, CDR2 SQIVND (reference sequence). The CDR3 contains 16 residues. The V end was cut by 5 bases, the J end by 2 bases, with 16 bases between. DNA for the CDR3: TGTGCCAGTAGTTTAGCCGCCATAAGCGGCAATCAGCCCCAGCATTTT. It encodes CASSLAAISGNQPQHF.

This chain links TRBV29-1 with TRBJ1-4; D is unclear. V was shortened by 4 bases and J by 7 bases, with 16 bases between the two germline ends. This CDR3 region has 14 residues. Germline V gives CDR1 SQVTM, CDR2 ANQGSEA. The CDR3 loop is CSVAPGLGGEKLFF. CDR3 sequence (DNA): TGCAGCGTTGCACCGGGCCTAGGAGGTGAAAAACTGTTTTTT.

The rearrangement uses TRBV9 and TRBJ1-6; no firm D call. The CDR3 covers 19 residues. Trimming pared 2 bases from V and 1 base from J, leaving 19 bases between. Per the germline V gene, CDR1 is SGDLS and CDR2 is YYNGEE. CDR3 coding DNA: TGTGCCAGCAGCGTGGCAGTGTATACTAACGCATCCTATAATTCACCCCTCCACTTT. Translated: CASSVAVYTNASYNSPLHF.

The chain employs TRBV7-9 and TRBJ1-4; D call uncertain. The CDR3 loop spans 13 amino acids. Germline CDR1 is SEHNR and CDR2 is FQNEAQ (reference sequence). The V and J ends lost 3 bases and 7 bases respectively, with 9 bases between them. CDR3 nucleotide sequence: TGTGCCAGCAGCTTCTCGTTCGGTGAAAAACTGTTTTTT. It translates to CASSFSFGEKLFF.

The V call is TRBV27, the J call TRBJ2-5; 9 positions agree with TRBD1. CDR3 length: 13 amino acids. V lost 7 bases and J lost 4; bases outside the gene matches: 4. Looked up from germline, CDR1 is MNHEY and CDR2 is SMNVEV (reference sequence). The CDR3 is CASTLGQGETQYF. In nucleotides, the CDR3 is TGTGCCAGCACCCTGGGACAGGGAGAGACCCAGTACTTC.

The V gene is TRBV2, the J gene TRBJ1-5; no clear D gene. Per germline, CDR1 SNHLY and CDR2 FYNNEI. V was clipped by 0 bases and J by 0 bases, with 15 bases between them. This CDR3 region has 18 residues. CDR3 amino acids: CASSEALWGINSNQPQHF. CDR3 in DNA: TGTGCCAGCAGTGAAGCGCTGTGGGGTATTAATAGCAATCAGCCCCAGCATTTT.

The rearrangement uses TRBV5-1 and TRBJ2-7, with 7 bases aligning to TRBD2. The CDR3 runs to 13 residues. V was clipped by 6 bases and J by 6 bases; unmatched bases: 9. Germline values: CDR1 SGHRS, CDR2 YFSETQ. The CDR3 protein is CASKGEGLGEQYF. Here the CDR3 DNA reads TGCGCCAGCAAAGGGGAGGGCCTCGGCGAGCAGTACTTC. The full variable domain, with the rest looked up from reference TRBV5-1 and TRBJ2-7, is KAGVTQTPRYLIKTRGQQVTLSCSPISGHRSVSWYQQTPGQGLQFLFEYFSETQRNKGNFPGRFSGRQFSNSRSEMNVSTLELGDSALYLCASKGEGLGEQYFGPGTRLTVT.

The chain joins TRBV14 to TRBJ2-7, with 10 bases aligning to TRBD1. The V gene end was trimmed by 1 base and the J gene end by 4 bases; junction bases not matched to a gene: 7. Germline V gene lookup returns CDR1 SGHDN and CDR2 FVKESK. The CDR3 runs to 16 residues. This CDR3 reads CASSQVGQGGTYEQYF. The CDR3 DNA reads TGTGCCAGCAGCCAAGTCGGACAGGGGGGCACTTACGAGCAGTACTTC. The whole variable domain, filled in from reference TRBV14 and TRBJ2-7, reads EAGVTQFPSHSVIEKGQTVTLRCDPISGHDNLYWYRRVMGKEIKFLLHFVKESKQDESGMPNNRFLAERTGGTYSTLKVQPAELEDSGVYFCASSQVGQGGTYEQYFGPGTRLTVT.

V and J are TRBV6-5 and TRBJ1-1; D gene uncertain. Germline assignment: CDR1 MNHEY and CDR2 SVGAGI. V shed 6 bases and J shed 7 bases, with 21 bases lying between them. The CDR3 covers 15 residues. The CDR3 DNA reads TGTGCCAGCAGCGATATAGGAGGCGGCGACCTTGAAGCTTTCTTT. Translated: CASSDIGGGDLEAFF.